These 8 T cell receptor beta chains originate from one sample sequenced in a study of CD8 T cells in ankylosing spondylitis. TCRdb fed the 5' RACE reads into MiXCR, producing one record per CDR3 protein. The profile shows some 240,000 distinct CDR3 sequences, more than 20% of them singletons. The source material was blood, either unsorted or a sorted T cell fraction (not recorded which). These receptors were taken from a male donor with ankylosing spondylitis or in good health (not recorded which).

In DNA form, the CDR3 reads TGTGCCAGCAGTTACGACAGGGGCGCTGAAGCTTTCTTT. It encodes CASSYDRGAEAFF. The rearrangement uses TRBV6-5 and TRBJ1-1, with TRBD1 matching over 8 bases. Germline CDR1 MNHEY, CDR2 SVGAGI. The CDR3 runs to 13 residues. Trimming at V came to 2 bases and at J to 6 bases, leaving 2 bases not matched to a gene.

This clonotype was recorded at least ten times. The V and J genes are TRBV29-1 and TRBJ2-7, with 10 bases that match TRBD1. The CDR3 spans 12 residues. Germline lookup yields CDR1 SQVTM and CDR2 ANQGSEA. Trimming removed 8 bases from V and 4 bases from J; junction bases left unmatched: 5. CDR3 sequence (DNA): TGCAGCTCCCGGGACAGGGGTTACGAGCAGTACTTC. Translation gives CSSRDRGYEQYF.

This clonotype was counted ten times or more. This chain links TRBV12-3 or TRBV12-4 with TRBJ1-2; D is perhaps TRBD1 (6 bases). The CDR3 is 15 amino acids. The V end was cut by 6 bases, the J end by 3 bases, with 17 bases between. This CDR3 reads CASRGAGPKYYGYTF. The CDR3 region has the DNA TGTGCCAGCAGGGGGGCGGGCCCAAAGTACTATGGCTACACCTTC.

This clonotype was seen at least ten times. The chain employs TRBV18 and TRBJ2-1, with 9 bases aligning to TRBD1. Germline V CDR1 and CDR2: KGHSH, LQKENI. The CDR3 extends over 14 amino acids. Germline trimming cut 4 bases from V and 6 bases from J; bases unmatched to any gene: 4. Written as DNA, the CDR3 is TGTGCCAGCTCACGAGGACAGGGGCGCAATGAGCAGTTCTTC. Its protein is CASSRGQGRNEQFF.

This clonotype was seen at least ten times. V and J are TRBV14 and TRBJ2-3; no clear D gene. CDR1 and CDR2 from the germline V gene are SGHDN and FVKESK. With 3 bases removed from V and 8 bases from J, the gap between germline ends came to 21 bases. This CDR3 is built from 16 residues. The DNA for the CDR3 is TGTGCCAGCAGCCATGATAGGCTTGCTGAGCGTGGTACGCAGTATTTT. As protein: CASSHDRLAERGTQYF. Complete variable domain (other parts from reference TRBV14 and TRBJ2-3): EAGVTQFPSHSVIEKGQTVTLRCDPISGHDNLYWYRRVMGKEIKFLLHFVKESKQDESGMPNNRFLAERTGGTYSTLKVQPAELEDSGVYFCASSHDRLAERGTQYFGPGTRLTVL.

The chain joins TRBV12-3 or TRBV12-4 to TRBJ2-3; TRBD2 matches 7 bases. The V gene end was trimmed by 8 bases and the J gene end by 0 bases; junction bases not matched to a gene: 2. This CDR3 region has 13 residues. CDR3 loop: CASSGGSTDTQYF. In nucleotides, the CDR3 is TGTGCCAGCTCCGGGGGGAGCACAGATACGCAGTATTTT.

The V gene is TRBV30, the J gene TRBJ2-7; D gene uncertain. The CDR3 spans 13 residues. V was pared by 0 bases and J by 3 bases, with 9 bases between. Germline lookup yields CDR1 GTSNPN and CDR2 SVGIG (reference sequence). The CDR3 region has the DNA TGTGCCTGGAGTGTCGGGCAGAACTACGAGCAGTACTTC. It specifies CAWSVGQNYEQYF.

There are many counts of this clonotype. The CDR3 nucleotides are TGTGCCAGCAGCCACTTGGGCCCTAACACTGAAGCTTTCTTT. It is translated as CASSHLGPNTEAFF. J is TRBJ1-1 and V is TRBV3-1; D is ambiguous. Germline CDR1 and CDR2: LGHDT and YNNKEL (reference sequence). Trimming pared 3 bases from V and 2 bases from J, leaving 10 bases between. The CDR3 has 14 amino acids.